Each of the 24 T cell receptor beta chains below was sequenced from the same sample in a study of identical twins. TCRdb used MiXCR to reprocess the 5' RACE reads, holding one entry per CDR3 protein. The sample carries 200,000 or so distinct CDR3 sequences, roughly 15% recorded once. The data also belong to a second study, concerning T cells expressing NK-cell markers.

Sequencing was carried out using CD8+ T cells sorted from blood. The source of these receptors is a woman aged 18 to 35 in good health.

The gene calls are TRBV3-1 and TRBJ2-1; D perhaps matches TRBD1 (6 bases). CDR1 and CDR2 from the germline V gene are LGHDT and YNNKEL (reference sequence). The CDR3 runs to 13 residues. V was cut by 3 bases and J by 8 bases, with 11 bases left in between. The CDR3 DNA reads TGTGCCAGCAGCCATGATACAGGGTATGAGCAGTTCTTC. It yields the protein CASSHDTGYEQFF.

The chain employs TRBV7-9 and TRBJ1-2; D call uncertain. Trimming removed 1 base from V and 0 bases from J, with 9 bases in between. The CDR3 is made up of 15 amino acids. Germline values: CDR1 SEHNR, CDR2 FQNEAQ (reference sequence). The CDR3 nucleotides are TGTGCCAGCAGCTTAGAGGCAGGAGCTAACTATGGCTACACCTTC. Encoded protein: CASSLEAGANYGYTF. The whole variable domain, filled in from reference TRBV7-9 and TRBJ1-2, reads DTGVSQNPRHKITKRGQNVTFRCDPISEHNRLYWYRQTLGQGPEFLTYFQNEAQLEKSRLLSDRFSAERPKGSFSTLEIQRTEQGDSAMYLCASSLEAGANYGYTFGSGTRLTVV.

The J gene is TRBJ2-1, the V gene TRBV7-8; the match to TRBD2 covers 12 bases. Germline V gene data show CDR1 as SGHVS and CDR2 as FQNEAQ. V shed 3 bases and J 10 bases; nucleotides not matched to a gene: 4. The CDR3 spans 14 residues. The CDR3 DNA is TGTGCCAGCAGCTTGGGACTAGCGGGCCTCGAGCAGTTCTTC. The encoded protein is CASSLGLAGLEQFF.

The V call is TRBV2, the J call TRBJ2-5; a possible D gene is TRBD2 (7 bases). Trimming took 3 bases from V and 1 from J, leaving 12 bases between them. Germline values: CDR1 SNHLY, CDR2 FYNNEI. The CDR3 consists of 15 residues. The CDR3 DNA sequence: TGTGCCAGCAGTGAGGGGGGGGGCTCCCAAGAGACCCAGTACTTC. It translates to CASSEGGGSQETQYF.

This sequence joins TRBV20-1 and TRBJ2-6; D could derive from TRBD1 or TRBD2 (5 bases each). Deletions cut 7 bases from V and 3 bases from J, with 13 bases between. CDR3 size: 14 residues. CDR1 and CDR2 (germline): DFQATT, SNEGSKA (reference sequence). This CDR3 is CSVRDGGGANVLTF. The CDR3 nucleotides read TGCAGTGTCAGGGACGGTGGTGGGGCCAACGTCCTGACTTTC.

A few counts support this clonotype. V gene TRBV12-3 or TRBV12-4 combines with J gene TRBJ2-1; TRBD2 aligns across 13 bases. V was clipped by 7 bases and J by 9 bases; unmatched bases: 9. The CDR3 is 15 residues long. The chain's CDR3 is CASTPLAGGLPEQFF. The CDR3 nucleotides read TGTGCCAGCACCCCACTAGCGGGAGGGCTTCCTGAGCAGTTCTTC.

The V and J genes are TRBV27 and TRBJ2-7; no firm D call. Per the germline V gene, CDR1 is MNHEY and CDR2 is SMNVEV (reference sequence). The V and J ends lost 6 bases and 4 bases respectively, with 16 bases between them. The CDR3 contains 14 residues. In DNA, the CDR3 is TGTGCCAGCAGACCGTTTCCCCGCTCTTACGAGCAGTACTTC. It specifies CASRPFPRSYEQYF.

This clonotype showed up just a few times. This chain uses TRBV7-9 with TRBJ1-2; D is uncertain. The CDR3 contains 12 residues. The germline gives CDR1 SEHNR, CDR2 FQNEAQ (reference sequence). The ends were cut back, 5 bases at V and 8 bases at J, with 12 bases in the middle. The CDR3 reads CASSPSPGGYTF. Here the CDR3 DNA reads TGTGCCAGCAGCCCTTCCCCCGGAGGCTACACCTTC.

There are a few counts of this clonotype. The chain links TRBV20-1 to TRBJ2-5; D may be TRBD2 (5 bases). Trimming cost V 3 bases and J 0 bases, with 11 bases left between them. This CDR3 has 14 residues. Germline loops: CDR1 DFQATT, CDR2 SNEGSKA (reference sequence). The CDR3 bases are TGCAGTGCTAGTCTGGGAGTGTACCAAGAGACCCAGTACTTC. Amino acids: CSASLGVYQETQYF.

This clonotype came up many times. The chain combines TRBV20-1 with TRBJ2-7, with D tentatively TRBD2 (5 bases). In germline, CDR1 is DFQATT, CDR2 SNEGSKA (reference sequence). Trimming cost V 0 bases and J 0 bases, with 21 bases left between them. The CDR3 runs 18 residues. CDR3: CSARDLVTRAVSSYEQYF. The CDR3 DNA sequence: TGCAGTGCTAGAGATCTGGTTACGAGGGCCGTTAGCTCCTACGAGCAGTACTTC.

The gene calls are TRBV5-4 and TRBJ1-2; D is undetermined. Trimming removed 2 bases at V and 4 bases at J, with 15 bases between. Per germline, CDR1 SGHNT and CDR2 YYREEE (reference sequence). The CDR3 extends over 15 amino acids. The DNA for the CDR3 is TGTGCCAGCAGCTTCGGCCGCAGTGAAACCTATGGCTACACCTTC. This sequence encodes CASSFGRSETYGYTF.

Only a few counts were recorded for this clonotype. V gene TRBV15 combines with J gene TRBJ1-2; possible D gene TRBD1, 5 bases. Germline assignment: CDR1 LNHNV and CDR2 YYDKDF (reference sequence). Trimming removed 3 bases from V and 3 bases from J, with 11 bases in between. The CDR3 contains 14 residues. CDR3 amino acids: CATSRAGRYYGYTF. The CDR3 DNA reads TGTGCCACCAGCAGGGCGGGACGATACTATGGCTACACCTTC.

This rearrangement joins TRBV27 to TRBJ2-2; 8 bases line up with TRBD2. The junction had 14 bases not matched to a gene; V was cut back by 5 bases and J by 6 bases. CDR1 is MNHEY and CDR2 is SMNVEV in the germline V gene (reference sequence). CDR3 size: 17 residues. CDR3 nucleotides: TGTGCCAGCAGTCCCGTACGTACGGGAGGGCCTGCCGGGGAGCTGTTTTTT. Its protein is CASSPVRTGGPAGELFF.

At least ten counts were recorded for this clonotype. The chain's CDR3 is CSARETALFTDTQYF. CDR3 nucleotides: TGCAGTGCTAGAGAAACAGCCCTTTTCACAGATACGCAGTATTTT. The chain couples TRBV20-1 to TRBJ2-3; no clear D gene. CDR1 is DFQATT and CDR2 is SNEGSKA in the germline V gene (reference sequence). Trimming removed 0 bases from V and 2 bases from J, with 12 bases in between. The CDR3 consists of 15 residues.

This clonotype was detected many times. This sequence joins TRBV12-3 or TRBV12-4 and TRBJ2-1; D unresolved. This CDR3 spans 15 amino acids. V lost 2 bases to trimming and J lost 0 bases, with 8 bases between them. Here the CDR3 reads CASSLTLSSYNEQFF. CDR3 in DNA: TGTGCCAGCAGTTTAACGCTAAGCTCCTACAATGAGCAGTTCTTC.

This clonotype has a single count. The chain joins TRBV3-1 to TRBJ2-1, with a weak D call TRBD1 (8 bases). The CDR3 is 16 residues long. Germline values: CDR1 LGHDT, CDR2 YNNKEL (reference sequence). V was trimmed by 8 bases and J by 9 bases, leaving 26 bases between them. CDR3 amino acids: CASGQGAGDVQGEQFF. In DNA form, the CDR3 reads TGTGCCAGCGGGCAGGGGGCGGGAGATGTTCAGGGTGAGCAGTTCTTC.

The chain recombines TRBV6-2 or TRBV6-3 with TRBJ2-5, with D perhaps matching TRBD2 (6 bases). Trimming shortened V by 8 bases and J by 6 bases, and 22 bases separated the two germline ends. This CDR3 is built from 15 residues. Germline values: CDR1 MNHEY, CDR2 SVGEGT. The CDR3 loop is CASFTPLGLRKTQYF. CDR3 DNA sequence: TGTGCCAGCTTTACCCCCCTCGGACTACGGAAGACCCAGTACTTC.

This clonotype came up many times. V usage is TRBV12-3 or TRBV12-4 and J usage is TRBJ2-1; possible D gene TRBD1, 5 bases. The CDR3 sequence is 15 residues long. Trimming removed 8 bases from V and 0 bases from J, with 14 bases in between. The CDR3 loop reads CASRSGSGSYNEQFF. DNA of the CDR3: TGTGCCAGCCGGTCAGGGTCTGGCTCCTACAATGAGCAGTTCTTC.

This chain connects TRBV12-3 or TRBV12-4 to TRBJ2-3; 14 nucleotides align to TRBD2. The CDR3 contains 15 residues. V lost 5 bases, J lost 6 bases, and 4 bases stayed unmatched. CDR3 nucleotide sequence: TGTGCCAGCAGTCCGCGGACTAGCGGGGGGGATACGCAGTATTTT. Protein sequence: CASSPRTSGGDTQYF.

This clonotype was detected a few times. V and J are TRBV5-1 and TRBJ2-7, with D perhaps matching TRBD2 (5 bases). Germline CDR1 SGHRS, CDR2 YFSETQ. The CDR3 extends over 13 amino acids. The V gene lost 4 bases and the J gene lost 3 bases, with 11 bases spanning the gap. This CDR3 reads CASSRGLGYEQYF. CDR3 in DNA: TGCGCCAGCAGCCGAGGACTTGGCTACGAGCAGTACTTC.

The table lists this clonotype with many counts. V gene TRBV12-3 or TRBV12-4 combines with J gene TRBJ2-7, with 7 bases identical to TRBD1. V shed 6 bases and J 1 base; nucleotides not matched to a gene: 6. This CDR3 contains 14 residues. The CDR3 nucleotides are TGTGCCAGCAGCCCGACAGGGAGTTCCTACGAGCAGTACTTC. It encodes CASSPTGSSYEQYF.

The chain is built from TRBV29-1 and TRBJ2-1, with 8 bases lining up with TRBD2. The CDR3 extends over 15 amino acids. Trimming cost V 7 bases and J 8 bases; bases outside gene matches: 16. Germline V gene data show CDR1 as SQVTM and CDR2 as ANQGSEA. The CDR3 reads CSARWRGALADEQFF. As DNA, the CDR3 is TGCAGCGCCCGGTGGCGGGGGGCACTTGCAGATGAGCAGTTCTTC.

V and J are TRBV5-1 and TRBJ2-2; D possibly corresponds to TRBD2 (5 bases). Germline CDR1 is SGHRS and CDR2 is YFSETQ. The CDR3 sequence is 16 residues long. V was pared by 3 bases and J by 1 base, with 13 bases between. In nucleotides, the CDR3 is TGCGCCAGCAGCTCCCTTTCCGGGGAGAACACCGGGGAGCTGTTTTTT. Translated, it gives CASSSLSGENTGELFF.

There are many counts of this clonotype. The chain is built from TRBV2 and TRBJ2-1, with D tentatively TRBD2 (6 bases). Germline V CDR1 and CDR2: SNHLY, FYNNEI. Deletions cut 8 bases from V and 8 bases from J, with 13 bases between. This CDR3 spans 12 amino acids. The CDR3 protein is CASVGTGDEQFF. The CDR3 DNA reads as TGTGCCAGCGTTGGGACGGGGGATGAGCAGTTCTTC. The entire variable domain, with the rest obtained from reference TRBV2 and TRBJ2-1, is as follows: EPEVTQTPSHQVTQMGQEVILRCVPISNHLYFYWYRQILGQKVEFLVSFYNNEISEKSEIFDDQFSVERPDGSNFTLKIRSTKLEDSAMYFCASVGTGDEQFFGPGTRLTVL.